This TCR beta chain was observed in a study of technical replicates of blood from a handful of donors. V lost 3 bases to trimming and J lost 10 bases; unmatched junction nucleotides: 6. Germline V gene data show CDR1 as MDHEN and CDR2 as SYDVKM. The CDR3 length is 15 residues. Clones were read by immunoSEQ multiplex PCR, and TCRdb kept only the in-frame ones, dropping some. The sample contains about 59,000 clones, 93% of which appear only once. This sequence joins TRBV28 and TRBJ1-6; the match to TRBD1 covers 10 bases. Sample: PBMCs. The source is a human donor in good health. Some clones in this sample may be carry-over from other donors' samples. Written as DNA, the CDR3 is TGTGCCAGCAGTTTGGCTGACAGGGGGCGGTCACCCCTCCACTTT. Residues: CASSLADRGRSPLHF.